The present T cell receptor beta chain was sequenced within a study of regulatory T cells in long-lasting Graves disease. Findings and caveats of the study: Authors noted too few samples as a limitation. Whereas new patients shared some 990 public clonotypes, persistent patients shared more, at a few thousand.

Specified time point: newly diagnosed GD, antithyroid drugs for less than 3 months. PBMC-extracted RNA yielded the TCR library. Many counts were recorded for this clonotype. Its antigen is as yet unknown. To make TCR beta libraries, researchers used iRepertoire HTBI primers and Arm-PCR of CDR3 regions. TCRdb itself ran the multiplex PCR reads through MiXCR, one entry per CDR3 protein. The sample lists approximately 440,000 distinct CDR3 sequences, 15% to 20% occurring once. V was pared by 0 bases and J by 7 bases, with 10 bases between. Germline V CDR1 and CDR2: SGHRS, YFSETQ. This CDR3 has 14 residues. Another study also made use of these data, one on T cells in Graves' hyperthyroidism and ophthalmopathy. This second report adds: The majority of expanded thyroid clonotypes above 0.001 also appeared in blood.

The chain is built from TRBV5-1 and TRBJ2-2; no definite D call. This TCR derives from a man in his forties with Graves disease. This sample comprised peripheral blood mononuclear cells (PBMCs), obtained at new diagnosis, from a patient treated with antithyroid drugs. As DNA, the CDR3 is TGCGCCAGCAGCTTGGAACCCTCGATCGGGGAGCTGTTTTTT. It codes for CASSLEPSIGELFF.